The rows below give T cell receptor beta chains drawn from one sample of a study of shared clonotypes between healthy human individuals. Generated by immunoSEQ multiplex PCR, the TCRdb table keeps only in-frame clones and is missing some. The sample lists around 2.5 million clones; approximately 93% were seen once. Input material: naive CD4+ T cells from PBMCs. All receptors come from a man aged 18 to 30 in good health. Some clones in this sample may be carry-over from other donors' samples. Both conserved end residues are part of each CDR3. The D gene is left open where the match is weak. Clone size appears in some rows only: once, few, many, or a class for an expanded clone.

size: .
D: .
J: TRBJ1-3
V: TRBV7-2
DNA: TGTGCCAGCAGCTTAGTGCGGGGGGCTGGTGGAAACACCATATATTTT
CDR3: CASSLVRGAGGNTIYF

size: .
D: TRBD1
J: TRBJ2-2
V: TRBV11-2
DNA: TGTGCCAGCAGCTTCTCGAGGGGGCAAGTCGGGGAGCTGTTTTTT
CDR3: CASSFSRGQVGELFF

size: .
D: .
J: TRBJ1-3
V: TRBV4-3
DNA: TGCGCCAGCAGCCAAGGAGACGGGACTGGAAACACCATATATTTT
CDR3: CASSQGDGTGNTIYF

size: few
D: .
J: TRBJ1-3
V: TRBV7-9
DNA: TGTGCCAGCAAATGGACCTCTGGAAACACCATATATTTT
CDR3: CASKWTSGNTIYF

size: once
D: TRBD1
J: TRBJ2-5
V: TRBV18
DNA: TGTGCCAGCTCACCCTACAGGGGGCGCGGGAAAAGGGAGACCCAGTACTTC
CDR3: CASSPYRGRGKRETQYF

size: .
D: .
J: TRBJ1-5
V: TRBV30
DNA: TGTGCCTGGAGTGTACTCCAGCATGGCAATCAGCCCCAGCATTTT
CDR3: CAWSVLQHGNQPQHF

size: .
D: .
J: TRBJ1-2
V: TRBV28
DNA: TGTGCCAGCAGTTTGCCGGGCAACTATGGCTACACCTTC
CDR3: CASSLPGNYGYTF

size: .
D: .
J: TRBJ1-2
V: TRBV5-1
DNA: TGCGCCAGCAGCTTGAGACAACAGGGTATTGATGGCTACACCTTC
CDR3: CASSLRQQGIDGYTF

size: .
D: TRBD1
J: TRBJ2-1
V: TRBV27
DNA: TGTGCCAGCAGTTTAGGGGACAGGGTGAACAATGAGCAGTTCTTC
CDR3: CASSLGDRVNNEQFF

size: .
D: .
J: TRBJ2-7
V: TRBV28
DNA: TGTGCCAGCATGTCGGGTCCAGGCTCCTACGAGCAGTACTTC
CDR3: CASMSGPGSYEQYF

size: .
D: .
J: TRBJ1-2
V: TRBV5-1
DNA: TGCGCCAGCAGCAAGGGGGAGTTGTATGGCTACACCTTC
CDR3: CASSKGELYGYTF

size: .
D: .
J: TRBJ1-5
V: TRBV4-1
DNA: TGCGCCAGCGAAGTCCGGGCAGGAGGCAATCAGCCCCAGCATTTT
CDR3: CASEVRAGGNQPQHF

size: once
D: .
J: TRBJ2-3
V: TRBV28
DNA: TGTGCCAGCACGGGGGCAGATACGCAGTATTTT
CDR3: CASTGADTQYF

size: .
D: .
J: TRBJ2-5
V: TRBV5-6
DNA: TGTGCCAGCAGCTTCTTAGGGGTGGGTCCGAAAGAGACCCAGTACTTC
CDR3: CASSFLGVGPKETQYF

size: once
D: .
J: TRBJ2-5
V: TRBV7-9
DNA: TGTGCCAGCAGCTTAGGTGGGCTCCAACAAGAGACCCAGTACTTC
CDR3: CASSLGGLQQETQYF

size: .
D: TRBD2
J: TRBJ2-1
V: TRBV7-3
DNA: TGTGCCAGCAGCCATAGCGGGTCCTACAATGAGCAGTTCTTC
CDR3: CASSHSGSYNEQFF

size: .
D: .
J: TRBJ2-7
V: TRBV10-3
DNA: TGTGCCATCAGTGTCGGGCAGGGGATATCCTACGAGCAGTACTTC
CDR3: CAISVGQGISYEQYF

size: .
D: TRBD2
J: TRBJ2-5
V: TRBV5-1
DNA: TGCGCCAGCAGCCCGGGGGGTGGCCAAGAGACCCAGTACTTC
CDR3: CASSPGGGQETQYF

size: .
D: .
J: TRBJ2-1
V: TRBV4-1
DNA: TGCGCCAGCAGCCAAGGGGCCGCTAAGGGGGAGCGCTACAATGAGCAGTTCTTC
CDR3: CASSQGAAKGERYNEQFF

size: .
D: .
J: TRBJ1-3
V: TRBV23-1
DNA: TGCGCCAGCAGTCAATCACCCCTGCATCACTCTGGAAACACCATATATTTT
CDR3: CASSQSPLHHSGNTIYF

size: .
D: .
J: TRBJ2-7
V: TRBV18
DNA: TGTGCCAGCTCACCTGGGACAGGCCAAGCGGGGGAGCAGTACTTC
CDR3: CASSPGTGQAGEQYF

size: .
D: TRBD2
J: TRBJ2-1
V: TRBV14
DNA: TGTGCCAGCAGCCAAGAGTGGACTAGCAGAAACAATGAGCAGTTCTTC
CDR3: CASSQEWTSRNNEQFF

size: .
D: .
J: TRBJ2-7
V: TRBV6-5
DNA: TGTGCCAGCAGTCCGCGGGTGGGGTCCTACGAGCAGTACTTC
CDR3: CASSPRVGSYEQYF

size: .
D: .
J: TRBJ1-2
V: TRBV27
DNA: TGTGCCAGCAGTTTCCAAGGGGCGCCCGGTGGCTACACCTTC
CDR3: CASSFQGAPGGYTF

size: .
D: .
J: TRBJ1-4
V: TRBV30
DNA: TGTGCCTGGACCTTTGTGGTTGGGGAAAAACTGTTTTTT
CDR3: CAWTFVVGEKLFF

size: .
D: .
J: TRBJ1-5
V: TRBV30
DNA: TGTGCCTGGAGTGGTATGGGGGGTCAGCCCCAGCATTTT
CDR3: CAWSGMGGQPQHF

size: .
D: TRBD1
J: TRBJ2-7
V: TRBV4-1
DNA: TGCGCCAGCAGCTCCCACGCCGGGACAGGGGGCTACGAGCAGTACTTC
CDR3: CASSSHAGTGGYEQYF

size: .
D: .
J: TRBJ2-3
V: TRBV7-3
DNA: TGTGCCAGCAGCTTAACCGGGAACTCTGGCACAGATACGCAGTATTTT
CDR3: CASSLTGNSGTDTQYF

size: .
D: .
J: TRBJ2-2
V: TRBV18
DNA: TGTGCCAGCTCACCATCTGGCGGTTTGGGAACCGGGGAGCTGTTTTTT
CDR3: CASSPSGGLGTGELFF

size: .
D: TRBD2
J: TRBJ2-1
V: TRBV11-2
DNA: TGTGCCAGCAGCTTAGGGACTAGCGGGAGGGCCTACAATGAGCAGTTCTTC
CDR3: CASSLGTSGRAYNEQFF

size: .
D: TRBD1
J: TRBJ2-7
V: TRBV29-1
DNA: TGCAGCGCCCGGGACAGGGGGCCCTACGAGCAGTACTTC
CDR3: CSARDRGPYEQYF

size: .
D: TRBD1
J: TRBJ1-1
V: TRBV2
DNA: TGTGCCAGCAGTACAGGGGGACTGTGGAACACTGAAGCTTTCTTT
CDR3: CASSTGGLWNTEAFF

size: .
D: .
J: TRBJ1-4
V: TRBV5-1
DNA: TGCGCCAGCAGCTTGGCAGATGCAACTAATGAAAAACTGTTTTTT
CDR3: CASSLADATNEKLFF

size: .
D: TRBD2
J: TRBJ2-1
V: TRBV7-9
DNA: TGTGCCAGCAGCTTTTGGGCGGCTAGCGGAGACAATGAGCAGTTCTTC
CDR3: CASSFWAASGDNEQFF

size: .
D: .
J: TRBJ1-1
V: TRBV28
DNA: TGTGCCAGCAGCGCCGGGGGCACTGAAGCTTTCTTT
CDR3: CASSAGGTEAFF

size: .
D: TRBD1
J: TRBJ1-2
V: TRBV18
DNA: TGTGCCAGCTCACTCGACAGGGCGGGGTATGGCTACACCTTC
CDR3: CASSLDRAGYGYTF

size: .
D: .
J: TRBJ1-5
V: TRBV7-9
DNA: TGTGCCAGCAGCTACCCTAATCAGCCCCAGCATTTT
CDR3: CASSYPNQPQHF

size: .
D: TRBD1
J: TRBJ2-7
V: TRBV9
DNA: TGTGCCAGCAGCCGAGTGGGACAGGGATCCTCCTACGAGCAGTACTTC
CDR3: CASSRVGQGSSYEQYF

size: .
D: .
J: TRBJ2-7
V: TRBV19
DNA: TGTGCCAGTAGCCCTACTAGCCGGAGGTCCTACGAGCAGTACTTC
CDR3: CASSPTSRRSYEQYF

size: .
D: TRBD2
J: TRBJ2-7
V: TRBV4-1
DNA: TGCGCCAGCCGGCTAGCGGGCGAGCAGTACTTC
CDR3: CASRLAGEQYF

size: .
D: TRBD2
J: TRBJ2-5
V: TRBV4-2
DNA: TGTGCCAGCAGCCAAGATAGAGGACTAGCGGGACGGGCGGGGGAGACCCAGTACTTC
CDR3: CASSQDRGLAGRAGETQYF

size: .
D: TRBD1
J: TRBJ2-7
V: TRBV30
DNA: TGTGCCTGGAGGGACAGGGTATCCTACGAGCAGTACTTC
CDR3: CAWRDRVSYEQYF

size: .
D: TRBD2
J: TRBJ2-7
V: TRBV28
DNA: TGTGCCGGGGGCGGGGGGGACTCCTACGAGCAGTACTTC
CDR3: CAGGGGDSYEQYF

size: once
D: TRBD1
J: TRBJ1-2
V: TRBV10-1
DNA: TGCGCCGGGGACAGGGACAACTATGGCTACACCTTC
CDR3: CAGDRDNYGYTF

size: .
D: .
J: TRBJ1-4
V: TRBV15
DNA: TGTGCCACCAGCAGAGCCCGGGGCGCAACTAATGAAAAACTGTTTTTT
CDR3: CATSRARGATNEKLFF

size: .
D: TRBD1
J: TRBJ2-3
V: TRBV2
DNA: TGTGCCAGCAGCAACAGGGGGCGGACAGATACGCAGTATTTT
CDR3: CASSNRGRTDTQYF

size: .
D: TRBD2
J: TRBJ2-1
V: TRBV4-2
DNA: TGTGCCAGCAGCCAAGATCTGGGGAGCGGGGCTGAGCAGTTCTTC
CDR3: CASSQDLGSGAEQFF

size: few
D: .
J: TRBJ1-5
V: TRBV12-2
DNA: TGTGCAAGTCGCTTAGCCCAGCCCCAGCATTTT
CDR3: CASRLAQPQHF

size: .
D: .
J: TRBJ1-4
V: TRBV6-6
DNA: TGTGCCAGCAGTTACTCTAACACAGACTATAATGAAAAACTGTTTTTT
CDR3: CASSYSNTDYNEKLFF

size: few
D: TRBD2
J: TRBJ2-2
V: TRBV9
DNA: TGTGCCAGCAGCGTAGAGGGACTAGCGGGCGCGACCGGGGAGCTGTTTTTT
CDR3: CASSVEGLAGATGELFF

size: .
D: .
J: TRBJ2-7
V: TRBV6-5
DNA: TGTGCCAGCAGTTACCGCGGGTTTCCCTACGAGCAGTACTTC
CDR3: CASSYRGFPYEQYF

size: .
D: .
J: TRBJ1-5
V: TRBV19
DNA: TGTGCCAGTAGTATAGATGCGAGGGGAGCACAGCCCCAGCATTTT
CDR3: CASSIDARGAQPQHF

size: .
D: .
J: TRBJ2-7
V: TRBV5-1
DNA: TGCGCCAGCAGCCAGAACCCGGACAGCTACGAGCAGTACTTC
CDR3: CASSQNPDSYEQYF

size: .
D: .
J: TRBJ1-1
V: TRBV6-5
DNA: TGTGCCAGCAGCCCGGGAGGGTACACTGAAGCTTTCTTT
CDR3: CASSPGGYTEAFF

size: .
D: TRBD1
J: TRBJ1-1
V: TRBV7-9
DNA: TGTGCCAGCAGCCGATCTATGGACAGGGGATATCAGAACACTGAAGCTTTCTTT
CDR3: CASSRSMDRGYQNTEAFF

size: .
D: .
J: TRBJ2-2
V: TRBV19
DNA: TGTGCCAGTAGTATACGGACCGGGGAGCTGTTTTTT
CDR3: CASSIRTGELFF

size: .
D: .
J: TRBJ2-7
V: TRBV11-3
DNA: TGTGCCAGCAGCAGTAGCGGAGACTACGAGCAGTACTTC
CDR3: CASSSSGDYEQYF